The source of this T cell receptor (beta chain) is a study of T-cell memory formation after mild COVID-19. cDNA libraries for TCR alpha and TCR beta, carrying sample barcodes and UMIs, came from 5'RACE with constant-segment primers. TCRdb analysed the 5' RACE reads with MiXCR anew, one entry per CDR3 protein. The table records about 82,000 distinct CDR3 sequences, 10% to 15% of them present only once. This CDR3 comprises 13 residues. The V end lost 0 bases, the J end lost 8 bases, and 11 bases lay between the germline ends. Germline loops: CDR1 SGHRS, CDR2 YFSETQ. General study findings and limits: Mainly CM and EM harbored the contracting CD4+ clones; mainly EMRA harbored the CD8+ ones.

This clonotype has just a few counts. Antigen unknown. Sequencing input: PBMCs or a T cell subset sorted from them (not recorded which). The chain employs TRBV5-1 and TRBJ1-2; D unresolved. The source of this sequence is an adult woman who had mild COVID-19 (a few samples of this study predate the infection). Cell type and time point are not known. Here the CDR3 DNA reads TGCGCCAGCAGCTTGGCCGGGCAGGAAGGCTACACCTTC. Amino acid sequence: CASSLAGQEGYTF.